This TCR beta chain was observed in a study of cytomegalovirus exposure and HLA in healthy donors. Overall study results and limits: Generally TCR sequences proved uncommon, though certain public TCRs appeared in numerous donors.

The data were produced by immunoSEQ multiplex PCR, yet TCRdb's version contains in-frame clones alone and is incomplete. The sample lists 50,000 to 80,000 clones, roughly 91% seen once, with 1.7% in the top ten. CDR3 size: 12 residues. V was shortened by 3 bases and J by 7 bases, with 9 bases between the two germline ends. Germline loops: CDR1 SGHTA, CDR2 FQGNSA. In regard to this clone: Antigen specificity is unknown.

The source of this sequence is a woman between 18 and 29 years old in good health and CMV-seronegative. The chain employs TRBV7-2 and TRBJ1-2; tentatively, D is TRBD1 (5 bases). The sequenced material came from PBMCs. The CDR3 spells CASSLGLGGYTF. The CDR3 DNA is TGTGCCAGCAGCTTGGGACTGGGTGGCTACACCTTC.